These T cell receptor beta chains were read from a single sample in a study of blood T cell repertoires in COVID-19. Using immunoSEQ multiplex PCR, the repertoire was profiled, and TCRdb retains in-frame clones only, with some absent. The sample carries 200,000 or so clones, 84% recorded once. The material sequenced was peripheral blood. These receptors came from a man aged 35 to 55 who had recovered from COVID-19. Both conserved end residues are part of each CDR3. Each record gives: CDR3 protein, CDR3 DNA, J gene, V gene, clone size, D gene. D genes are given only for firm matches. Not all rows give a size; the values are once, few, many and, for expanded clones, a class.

CDR3: CASSLAGQVYEQYF
DNA: TGTGCCAGCAGCTTAGCGGGTCAGGTCTACGAGCAGTACTTC
J: TRBJ2-7
V: TRBV7-9
size: NA
D: NA

CDR3: CASTEWGLQETQYF
DNA: TGTGCCAGCACCGAATGGGGACTGCAAGAGACCCAGTACTTC
J: TRBJ2-5
V: TRBV7-8
size: NA
D: NA

CDR3: CAWSLTGYTEAFF
DNA: TGTGCCTGGAGTCTGACAGGGTACACTGAAGCTTTCTTT
J: TRBJ1-1
V: TRBV30
size: NA
D: TRBD1

CDR3: CASSQLSGRGNEQFF
DNA: TGTGCCAGCAGCCAACTGAGCGGGAGGGGCAATGAGCAGTTCTTC
J: TRBJ2-1
V: TRBV3-1/TRBV3-2
size: once
D: TRBD2

CDR3: CASSLLGGGDEQFF
DNA: TGTGCCAGCAGCTTATTAGGGGGGGGCGATGAGCAGTTCTTC
J: TRBJ2-1
V: TRBV7-2
size: NA
D: NA

CDR3: CASSSPSHSYEQYF
DNA: TGTGCCAGCAGCTCCCCTAGCCACTCCTACGAGCAGTACTTC
J: TRBJ2-7
V: TRBV7-2
size: NA
D: NA

CDR3: CASSFREGTSGFRGNEQFF
DNA: TGTGCCAGCAGCTTTAGGGAGGGGACTAGCGGGTTTAGGGGCAATGAGCAGTTCTTC
J: TRBJ2-1
V: TRBV7-2
size: NA
D: TRBD2

CDR3: CATSRDRAGADTQYF
DNA: TGTGCCACCAGCAGAGATAGGGCAGGGGCAGATACGCAGTATTTT
J: TRBJ2-3
V: TRBV15
size: NA
D: NA

CDR3: CASRRTGSYEQYF
DNA: TGCGCCAGCAGGAGGACAGGGTCCTACGAGCAGTACTTC
J: TRBJ2-7
V: TRBV5-1
size: NA
D: TRBD1

CDR3: CASSRRPTGEEETQYF
DNA: TGCGCCAGCAGCCGGAGGCCTACAGGGGAGGAGGAGACCCAGTACTTC
J: TRBJ2-5
V: TRBV5-1
size: NA
D: NA

CDR3: CASSLFLAGGVYNEQFF
DNA: TGTGCCAGCAGCTTGTTCTTAGCGGGGGGCGTCTACAATGAGCAGTTCTTC
J: TRBJ2-1
V: TRBV5-8
size: NA
D: TRBD2

CDR3: CASSLLGAGTSVSYNEQFF
DNA: TGCGCCAGCAGCTTGCTAGGGGCCGGGACTAGCGTATCCTACAATGAGCAGTTCTTC
J: TRBJ2-1
V: TRBV5-1
size: few
D: TRBD2

CDR3: CASSMWTSGMAEQFF
DNA: TGTGCCAGTAGTATGTGGACTAGCGGGATGGCTGAGCAGTTCTTC
J: TRBJ2-1
V: TRBV19
size: NA
D: TRBD2

CDR3: CASSQAGNYGYTF
DNA: TGCGCCAGCAGCCAAGCAGGGAACTATGGCTACACCTTC
J: TRBJ1-2
V: TRBV4-3
size: NA
D: NA

CDR3: CASNRNGAEAFF
DNA: TGTGCCAGCAACAGAAACGGTGCTGAAGCTTTCTTT
J: TRBJ1-1
V: TRBV5-6
size: few
D: NA

CDR3: CASSQIAGQQETQYF
DNA: TGTGCCAGCAGCCAAATAGCGGGCCAGCAAGAGACCCAGTACTTC
J: TRBJ2-5
V: TRBV3-1/TRBV3-2
size: once
D: TRBD2

CDR3: CASSPGQLTGNTIYF
DNA: TGCGCCAGCAGCCCGGGACAGTTGACTGGAAACACCATATATTTT
J: TRBJ1-3
V: TRBV4-3
size: NA
D: TRBD1

CDR3: CASSTAAGELFF
DNA: TGTGCCAGCAGCACCGCGGCCGGGGAGCTGTTTTTT
J: TRBJ2-2
V: TRBV12-3/TRBV12-4
size: NA
D: NA